This T cell receptor (beta chain) was sequenced in a study of cytomegalovirus exposure and HLA in healthy donors. 13 Jbeta primers and 60 Vbeta primers were used for the PCR. Repertoires were generated with immunoSEQ multiplex PCR, while TCRdb's copy carries only in-frame clones and drops some. The repertoire holds around 190,000 clones, with around 75% as singletons. This clone came up once. V dropped 0 bases and J dropped 1 base, with 14 bases sitting between them. The CDR3 length is 17 residues. Germline V gene data show CDR1 as SGHAT and CDR2 as FQNNGV. Material for sequencing was PBMCs. This sequence joins TRBV11-2 and TRBJ2-3; no clear D gene. The receptor comes from a woman younger than 45 in good health and CMV-seropositive. CDR3 sequence (DNA): TGTGCCAGCAGCTTAGATCATAACTCCCCGGGCACAGATACGCAGTATTTT. Amino acid sequence: CASSLDHNSPGTDTQYF.